Listed below are T cell receptor beta chains from one sample, sequenced in a study of blood T cells in healthy people across ages. TCRdb independently ran MiXCR on the 5' RACE reads; one entry per CDR3 protein. This sample carries about 970,000 distinct CDR3 sequences, about 53% of them seen once, and the ten largest clones take 20% to 25%. The sample was blood. The receptors derive from a woman between 55 and 75 years old in good health. Each CDR3 is given with its conserved first and last residue. Each record gives: J gene, V gene, D gene, clone size, CDR3 DNA, CDR3 protein. The D gene is left open where the match is weak. Not all rows give a size; the values are once, few, many and, for expanded clones, a class.

TRBJ2-7,TRBV5-1,-,-,TGCGCCAGCAGCTACGGGCGCACTCCTCCTCGGACGTCCTACGAGCAGTACTTC,CASSYGRTPPRTSYEQYF
TRBJ2-5,TRBV29-1,-,many,TGCAGCGTTGAAGATTGGGGAGAGACCCAGTACTTC,CSVEDWGETQYF
TRBJ2-6,TRBV5-5,-,few,TGTGCCAGCAGCTTGGCCGTAGGGGCTGGGGCCAACGTCCTGACTTTC,CASSLAVGAGANVLTF
TRBJ2-5,TRBV30,TRBD1,-,TGTGCCTGGAGTGTACAGGGGGAGAGGGGGACCCAGTACTTC,CAWSVQGERGTQYF
TRBJ2-2,TRBV2,-,-,TGTGCCAGCAGACGGACAGCCCTAAACACCGGGGAGCTGTTTTTT,CASRRTALNTGELFF
TRBJ2-7,TRBV11-2,-,-,TGTGCCAGCACCCCAATGACCATTGGAACCTACGAGCAGTACTTC,CASTPMTIGTYEQYF
TRBJ2-4,TRBV3-1,-,-,TGTGCCAGCAGCCAAGAAAGATGGGGAGGTAGCGAGGACATTCAGTACTTC,CASSQERWGGSEDIQYF
TRBJ1-2,TRBV2,TRBD1,-,TGTGCCAGCAGTACCAGGGGGACGGGGGGCTACACCTTC,CASSTRGTGGYTF
TRBJ2-7,TRBV20-1,-,-,TGCAGTGCCCGCGCCGTTCGGAATGAGCAGTACTTC,CSARAVRNEQYF
TRBJ2-3,TRBV28,-,-,TGTGCCAGCAGTTTCCTTGTACTAGATACGCAGTATTTT,CASSFLVLDTQYF
TRBJ2-7,TRBV7-9,TRBD2,few,TGTGCCAGCAGCCACAAGGGCGGGAGTCTGTACGAGCAGTACTTC,CASSHKGGSLYEQYF
TRBJ1-1,TRBV10-3,TRBD1,-,TGTGCCATCAGGGAACCGGGACAGGGGGCAGGGAACACTGAAGCTTTCTTT,CAIREPGQGAGNTEAFF
TRBJ2-7,TRBV19,TRBD2,-,TGTGCCAGTAGTTCCGGGACTAGCGGGAGGTACGAGCAGTACTTC,CASSSGTSGRYEQYF
TRBJ2-5,TRBV6-5,TRBD2,-,TGTGCCAGCAGATGGACTAGGAATAACAATGAGCAGTACTTC,CASRWTRNNNEQYF
TRBJ2-7,TRBV7-9,TRBD2,many,TGTGCCAGCAGCCCCCGACTAGCGGCAACCTACGAGCAGTACTTC,CASSPRLAATYEQYF
TRBJ2-7,TRBV6-5,TRBD2,-,TGTGCCAGCAGTTACCAAGGGGAGGGATTTTACGAGCAGTACTTC,CASSYQGEGFYEQYF
TRBJ2-5,TRBV4-1,-,many,TGCGCCAGCAGCCAAGATCCCGACCGGACCCAGTACTTC,CASSQDPDRTQYF
TRBJ2-3,TRBV4-1,-,few,TGCGCCAGCAGCCAAGATCGGGAGACAGATACGCAGTATTTT,CASSQDRETDTQYF
TRBJ2-3,TRBV24-1,-,-,TGTGCCACCAGTGGTTCAAAAGGGAGCACAGATACGCAGTATTTT,CATSGSKGSTDTQYF
TRBJ2-1,TRBV5-1,TRBD1,few,TGCGCCAGCAGCCAAACGACAGGGTACAATGAGCAGTTCTTC,CASSQTTGYNEQFF
TRBJ1-2,TRBV28,-,-,TGTGCCAGCAGTAACCTTGGCTATGGCTACACCTTC,CASSNLGYGYTF
TRBJ2-3,TRBV29-1,-,-,TGCAGCCGCACCCAGGGGTTTACAGATACGCAGTATTTT,CSRTQGFTDTQYF
TRBJ2-5,TRBV20-1,TRBD2,-,TGCAGTGCTAGAGGGGCGGGAGGGACACAAGAGACCCAGTACTTC,CSARGAGGTQETQYF
TRBJ2-1,TRBV7-2,TRBD2,few,TGTGCCAGCAGCGTTAGGCTAGCGGGAGTCGAGCAGTTCTTC,CASSVRLAGVEQFF
TRBJ1-2,TRBV20-1,-,-,TGCAGTGCTAGCCCGAATTATGGCTACACCTTC,CSASPNYGYTF
TRBJ2-7,TRBV21-1,-,once,TGTGCCAGGAGGGGGAAGAAGATCCCTTTCTACGAGCAGTACTTC,CARRGKKIPFYEQYF
TRBJ2-3,TRBV3-1,TRBD2,-,TGTGCCAGCAGCCATGGACTAGCGGGTCTTTCAAATACGCAGTATTTT,CASSHGLAGLSNTQYF
TRBJ2-7,TRBV29-1,TRBD2,-,TGCAGCGCTTCCCCGAACGGGGGGGCAATCTACGAGCAGTACTTC,CSASPNGGAIYEQYF
TRBJ2-1,TRBV9,-,-,TGTGCCAGCAGCCCCTACCAAGAGACCCAGTTCTTC,CASSPYQETQFF
TRBJ2-7,TRBV9,-,-,TGTGCCAGCAGCGTAGTACCAGGGCACGAGCAGTACTTC,CASSVVPGHEQYF
TRBJ2-5,TRBV6-6,-,few,TGTGCCAGCAGTTCCCCCCGGAGGGAGACCCAGTACTTC,CASSSPRRETQYF
TRBJ1-2,TRBV14,-,-,TGTGCCAGCAACCAAGATGCGGATGAAGGCTATGGCTACACCTTC,CASNQDADEGYGYTF